This T cell receptor beta chain was identified during a study of blood T cell repertoires in COVID-19. Study-level background: Samples taken during acute and convalescent COVID-19 were collected in the United States, Italy and Spain. In each case, the material was cDNA or gDNA derived from T cells, B-cell-depleted T cells, or PBMCs.

Per germline, CDR1 SGHTA and CDR2 FQGTGA. The CDR3 is 15 residues long. After removal of 4 bases from V and 2 bases from J, the junction contained 5 bases not matched to a gene. Original methodology: Amplification of reference gene primers was used by the study to estimate nucleated cell counts. The table came from immunoSEQ multiplex PCR; TCRdb's copy has only in-frame clones and leaves some out. That table is the source of V, J and clone size, and D and trimming were worked out from the DNA. The sample has roughly 34,000 clones, around 85% seen once. The origin of this receptor is a man older than 75 with active COVID-19. The chain recombines TRBV7-3 with TRBJ2-3; TRBD2 matches at 8 bases. The sample taken for sequencing was peripheral blood. The CDR3 loop is CASSSGLAITDTQYF. The CDR3 nucleotides are TGTGCCAGCAGCTCTGGACTAGCCATCACAGATACGCAGTATTTT.